The 14 T cell receptor beta chains given below trace back to one sample, sequenced in a study of T cells in Graves' hyperthyroidism and ophthalmopathy. Amplification targeted TCR beta CDR3 regions from RNA transcripts. Using the HTBI primer set, a first-round RT-PCR was run on the TCR CDR3. In TCRdb, the multiplex PCR reads were re-called with MiXCR into one record per CDR3 protein. The sample has approximately 640,000 distinct CDR3 sequences, roughly 15% seen once. Sequences were obtained from blood. These receptors were collected from a woman in her 30s with Graves' hyperthyroidism.

This clonotype has ten or more counts. The chain carries TRBV7-3 and TRBJ2-1; D possibly matches TRBD1 or TRBD2 (5 bases each). CDR1 and CDR2 (germline): SGHTA, FQGTGA. This CDR3 spans 15 amino acids. The V end lost 2 bases, the J end lost 4 bases, and 12 bases lay between the germline ends. CDR3 DNA sequence: TGTGCCAGCAGCTTAGGGACGGCGAAATACAATGAGCAGTTCTTC. As protein: CASSLGTAKYNEQFF. Supplemented by reference TRBV7-3 and TRBJ2-1, the full variable domain reads GAGVSQTPSNKVTEKGKYVELRCDPISGHTALYWYRQSLGQGPEFLIYFQGTGAADDSGLPNDRFFAVRPEGSVSTLKIQRTERGDSAVYLCASSLGTAKYNEQFFGPGTRLTVL.

Notes on this clonotype: Compared with germline, one end of the junction differs, possibly owing to a read error. The rearrangement joins TRBV11-2 to TRBJ2-1, with D unresolved. The V gene's germline CDR1 is SGHAT and CDR2 FQNNGV. The CDR3 length is 13 residues. In DNA, the CDR3 is TGTGCCACCAGCTACGACGCCCGGGATGAGCAGTTCTTC. Its translation: CATSYDARDEQFF.

The chain couples TRBV11-2 to TRBJ1-6; D is ambiguous. CDR3 length: 15 amino acids. With 5 bases removed from V and 7 bases from J, the gap between germline ends came to 15 bases. CDR1 and CDR2 from the germline V gene are SGHAT and FQNNGV. As DNA, the CDR3 is TGTGCCAGCAGCCAAGAGTACCGCTTAAATTCACCCCTCCACTTT. Its translation is CASSQEYRLNSPLHF.

The chain is built from TRBV5-1 and TRBJ2-4; D is uncertain. Germline CDR1 SGHRS, CDR2 YFSETQ. V shed 0 bases and J shed 0 bases, with 7 bases lying between them. CDR3 length equals 15 residues. CDR3 amino acids: CASSLGAVAKNIQYF. In nucleotides, the CDR3 is TGCGCCAGCAGCTTGGGTGCCGTAGCCAAAAACATTCAGTACTTC.

The rearrangement uses TRBV6-5 and TRBJ2-3, with D maybe TRBD2 (7 bases). The CDR3 totals 17 residues. V lost 0 bases to trimming and J lost 1 base, with 14 bases between them. Germline V CDR1 and CDR2: MNHEY, SVGAGI. CDR3 nucleotide sequence: TGTGCCAGCAGTTACTCGAGTAGGGGGGGCGGCACAGATACGCAGTATTTT. This sequence encodes CASSYSSRGGGTDTQYF.

This clonotype was counted at least ten times. The chain recombines TRBV7-2 with TRBJ1-4; tentative D call: TRBD1 (5 bases). V was clipped by 6 bases and J by 7 bases, with 18 bases between them. The CDR3 has 15 amino acids. CDR1 and CDR2 from the germline V gene are SGHTA and FQGNSA. CDR3 bases: TGTGCCAGCAGACAAACCGGGACGTTAGGTGAAAAACTGTTTTTT. It is translated as CASRQTGTLGEKLFF.

This clonotype was seen at least ten times. The V call is TRBV6-2 or TRBV6-3, the J call TRBJ2-7; TRBD1 might be the D (5 bases). Germline V gene data show CDR1 as MNHEY and CDR2 as SVGEGT. V was clipped by 5 bases and J by 3 bases, with 17 bases between them. The length of the CDR3 is 15 residues. In DNA form, the CDR3 reads TGTGCCAGCAGTACCCCCGCACAGGTTGACTACGAGCAGTACTTC. This encodes CASSTPAQVDYEQYF.

This clonotype was observed at least ten times. The rearrangement links TRBV28 to TRBJ2-7; 7 bases are a match to TRBD1. CDR3 length: 16 residues. CDR1 and CDR2 from the germline V gene are MDHEN and SYDVKM. The V gene end was trimmed by 6 bases and the J gene end by 0 bases; junction bases not matched to a gene: 11. The CDR3: CASSSFGTAHSYEQYF. For the CDR3, the DNA is TGTGCCAGCAGCTCATTCGGGACAGCCCACTCCTACGAGCAGTACTTC.

The CDR3 region has the DNA TGTGCCAGCAGCCAAGATAGGAACGAGCAGTACTTC. The encoded protein is CASSQDRNEQYF. This rearrangement joins TRBV4-2 to TRBJ2-7; D not certain. This CDR3 spans 12 amino acids. V was cut by 0 bases and J by 5 bases, with 5 bases left in between. Germline CDR1 and CDR2: LGHNA and YNFKEQ.

This rearrangement joins TRBV11-3 to TRBJ2-2; the match to TRBD2 covers 12 bases. The CDR3 runs 16 residues. Germline V gene data show CDR1 as SGHNT and CDR2 as YENEEA. The junction had 6 bases not matched to a gene; V was cut back by 4 bases and J by 6 bases. The DNA of the CDR3 is TGTGCCAGCAGCTCCAGACTAGCGGGAGAATCCGGGGAGCTGTTTTTT. Translation gives CASSSRLAGESGELFF.

This clonotype was observed many times. V usage is TRBV20-1 and J usage is TRBJ1-5; 9 nucleotides agree with TRBD1. Germline V lookup: CDR1 DFQATT, CDR2 SNEGSKA (reference sequence). Trimming at V came to 6 bases and at J to 0 bases, leaving 9 bases not matched to a gene. This CDR3 has 16 residues. The CDR3 nucleotides read TGCAGTGCGATGGGGACAGGGCTATATAGCAATCAGCCCCAGCATTTT. It translates to CSAMGTGLYSNQPQHF.

The V and J genes are TRBV19 and TRBJ1-1; TRBD1 matches at 7 bases. Germline trimming cut 0 bases from V and 4 bases from J; bases unmatched to any gene: 5. Looked up from germline, CDR1 is LNHDA and CDR2 is SQIVND (reference sequence). The CDR3 has 15 amino acids. The CDR3 region has the DNA TGTGCCAGTAGTATAGATGAGGGGGCTGGCACTGAAGCTTTCTTT. It translates to CASSIDEGAGTEAFF.

This clonotype showed up many times. V gene TRBV24-1 combines with J gene TRBJ2-3, with 8 bases lining up with TRBD2. The germline CDR1 and CDR2 sequences are KGHDR and SFDVKD. Trimming removed 9 bases from V and 1 base from J; junction bases left unmatched: 8. The CDR3 is 15 residues long. CDR3 in DNA: TGTGCCACCCGTGCGACTAGCGATCGCACAGATACGCAGTATTTT. Its protein is CATRATSDRTDTQYF.

The V call is TRBV7-2, the J call TRBJ1-2; D is uncertain. The length of the CDR3 is 15 residues. V was clipped by 5 bases and J by 6 bases, with 19 bases between them. Germline V gene sequence: CDR1 SGHTA, CDR2 FQGNSA. CDR3 in DNA: TGTGCCAGCAGCCCTCGGGCGGCGGTATTTGATGGCTACACCTTC. Translating it yields CASSPRAAVFDGYTF. Full variable domain (rest looked up from reference TRBV7-2 and TRBJ1-2): GAGVSQSPSNKVTEKGKDVELRCDPISGHTALYWYRQSLGQGLEFLIYFQGNSAPDKSGLPSDRFSAERTGGSVSTLTIQRTQQEDSAVYLCASSPRAAVFDGYTFGSGTRLTVV.